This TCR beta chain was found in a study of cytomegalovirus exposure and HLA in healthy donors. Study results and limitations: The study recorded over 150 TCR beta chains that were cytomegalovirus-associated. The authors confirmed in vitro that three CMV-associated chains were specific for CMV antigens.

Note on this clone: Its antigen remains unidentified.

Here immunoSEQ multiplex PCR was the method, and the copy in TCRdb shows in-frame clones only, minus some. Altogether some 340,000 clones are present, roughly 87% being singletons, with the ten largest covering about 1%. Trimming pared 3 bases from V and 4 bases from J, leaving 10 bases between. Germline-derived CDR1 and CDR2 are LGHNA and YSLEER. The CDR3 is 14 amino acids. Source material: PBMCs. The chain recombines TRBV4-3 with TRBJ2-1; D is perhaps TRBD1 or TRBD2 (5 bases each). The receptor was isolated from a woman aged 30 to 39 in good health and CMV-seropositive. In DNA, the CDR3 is TGCGCCAGCAGCCAGTCGGGACCTTACAATGAGCAGTTCTTC. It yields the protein CASSQSGPYNEQFF.